This T cell receptor (beta chain) was sequenced during a study of blood T cell repertoires in COVID-19. The overall study: Material from acute and convalescent COVID-19 was sourced from the United States, Italy and Spain. Sources were T cells, B-cell-depleted T cells, or PBMCs; the material itself was cDNA or gDNA.

In the original analysis: Amplifying reference gene primers gave estimates of nucleated cell counts. Sequenced by immunoSEQ multiplex PCR; TCRdb stores in-frame clones only, minus some. Clone size and the V and J calls come from that table; the DNA yielded D and trimming. Of over 90,000 clones listed, just over 85% are singletons. The V segment lost 6 bases and the J segment 9 bases; nucleotides outside the gene matches: 5. CDR1 is SQVTM and CDR2 is ANQGSEA in the germline V gene. The CDR3 extends over 12 amino acids. This sequence originates from a woman aged 55-70 years in a cohort sampled during active or convalescent COVID-19. Sequenced input: peripheral blood. V gene TRBV29-1 combines with J gene TRBJ2-4; 10 nucleotides agree with TRBD1. The CDR3 sequence: CSVQRDRGIQYF. The DNA of the CDR3 is TGCAGCGTCCAACGGGACAGGGGCATTCAGTACTTC.